This record concerns one TCR beta chain sequence. Its antigen target is currently unknown. No base qualities exist here, and no much larger clone lies one base off it. This sample is drawn from a study of blood T cell repertoires in COVID-19 (dated by TCRdb to 2020 to 2022). General notes on the study: Samples covering the acute and convalescent phases of COVID-19 were provided by collaborators in the United States, Italy and Spain. The material from the prospective study consisted of cDNA or gDNA derived from T cells, B-cell-depleted T cells, or PBMCs. Subjects who had been exposed to COVID-19, were actively infected with it, or had recovered from it provided the deeply sampled blood TCRbeta repertoires that made up the dataset. A freely available public database, intended as a resource for researchers studying the immune response to SARS-CoV-2, is where the repertoires were released. Samples were obtained from the ongoing ImmuneRACE study (first 160 participants) and from some 1,200 subjects provided by 6 global collaborators. Sample metadata almost always included a de-identified subject ID, COVID-19 status, age in years and sex. HLA class I and class II types, where available, came from metadata supplied by the sample provider rather than from assay-based typing.

The paper as a whole reports these results and caveats: The quantity of clinical and demographic metadata differed by source and by participant and was supplied without curation.

The CDR3 sequence holds 16 residues, the cysteine and phenylalanine included. Only CDR3 DNA is held: 48 bases, read in frame from base 1. The CDR1 and CDR2 encoded by the germline V gene are MDHEN and SYDVKM. Trimming accounts for 4 bases at V and 0 bases at J, while the number of junction bases matched to no gene is 8. One collaborating source in Seattle enrolled patients during active infection and followed them longitudinally through the course of disease. Whole blood was collected in K2EDTA tubes by collaborating institutions according to the institutions' own protocols. For TCRbeta analysis, collaborators shipped samples in one of three forms: frozen whole blood, isolated PBMCs, or DNA extracted from either of those sample types. The immunoSEQ Assay, a bias-controlled multiplex PCR, was used to amplify TCRbeta CDR3 regions from genomic DNA. Per the authors' processing: Nucleated cell counts per sample were estimated from amplification of reference gene primers within the assay. Sequence reads were collapsed and filtered to measure the absolute abundance of every unique TCRbeta CDR3 rearrangement. For each sample, productive Simpson clonality was calculated as the square root of Simpson's diversity index over productive rearrangements. TCRdb's version of the immuneACCESS table is confined to in-frame rearrangements and falls short of the full clone set. An unresolved V gene accounts for under half of the shortfall where checked; the remainder is of unknown origin. V and J calls and clone size follow that table, whereas D and trimming were derived from the DNA. For this sample the table gives roughly 180,000 clones, of which more than 65% were detected only once. The ten largest clones add up to around 8% of the sample.

The source is a woman aged 60-75 years with COVID-19, enrolled during active disease. The sequencing sample was made of peripheral blood. The V and J segments used are TRBV28 and TRBJ1-2; a stretch of 7 junction bases matches TRBD1. CDR3 reads: CASSSPHRGANYGYTF. The bases read TGTGCCAGCAGTTCGCCACACAGGGGCGCTAACTATGGCTACACCTTC.